These 15 T cell receptor beta chains originate from one sample sequenced in a study of blood T cell repertoires in COVID-19. Profiled with immunoSEQ multiplex PCR; TCRdb holds only in-frame clones, not every one. Of approximately 60,000 clones in the sample, around four fifths are singletons; the top ten hold just over 20%. The sample was peripheral blood. The receptors derive from a woman of 80 years or more with active or convalescent COVID-19.

This clone was seen a few times. The chain combines TRBV29-1 with TRBJ1-6, with 7 bases identical to TRBD1. Germline-derived CDR1 and CDR2 are SQVTM and ANQGSEA. The CDR3 extends over 12 amino acids. V shed 6 bases, J shed 7 bases, and the junction held 3 bases outside the gene matches. The CDR3 loop reads CSVGTENSPLHF. CDR3 DNA sequence: TGCAGCGTCGGGACAGAAAATTCACCCCTCCACTTT.

This clone was observed a few times. The genes are TRBV6-5 and TRBJ1-2; tentatively, D is TRBD1 (6 bases). This CDR3 is built from 11 residues. V was shortened by 9 bases and J by 6 bases, with 11 bases between the two germline ends. From germline, CDR1 is MNHEY and CDR2 SVGAGI. This CDR3 is CASKGGHGYTF. CDR3 DNA sequence: TGTGCCAGTAAGGGGGGGCATGGCTACACCTTC.

The gene calls are TRBV9 and TRBJ2-3; 11 bases are a match to TRBD2. The V gene's germline CDR1 is SGDLS and CDR2 YYNGEE. This CDR3 has 14 amino acids. V lost 2 bases, J lost 4 bases, and 0 bases stayed unmatched. CDR3 sequence (DNA): TGTGCCAGCAGCGTTAGCGGGGGGGCAGATACGCAGTATTTT. Amino acids: CASSVSGGADTQYF.

The J gene is TRBJ1-2, the V gene TRBV6-6; 9 bases match TRBD1. The CDR3 loop spans 16 amino acids. The V and J ends lost 4 bases and 5 bases, in that order; junction bases with no gene match: 11. Germline V lookup: CDR1 MNHNY, CDR2 SVGAGI (reference sequence). The CDR3, as DNA: TGTGCCAGCAGTTCTCGCAGGGGACAGGGAGTGTATGGCTACACCTTC. This gives the protein CASSSRRGQGVYGYTF.

This rearrangement joins TRBV5-1 to TRBJ2-1; 7 bases are a match to TRBD2. The germline V gene encodes CDR1 SGHRS and CDR2 YFSETQ. The CDR3 spans 16 residues. With 4 bases clipped from V and 7 bases from J, the junction kept 14 bases outside the gene matches. DNA of the CDR3: TGCGCCAGCAGCATCACCCGCGGGCTAGCGGTAAATGAGCAGTTCTTC. It translates to CASSITRGLAVNEQFF.

This rearrangement joins TRBV11-2 to TRBJ1-6, with D possibly being TRBD1 (5 bases). Per the germline V gene, CDR1 is SGHAT and CDR2 is FQNNGV. V lost 5 bases and J 7 bases, leaving 15 bases between the germline ends. There are 15 residues in the CDR3. The CDR3 region has the DNA TGTGCCAGCAGCCCGTGGGACGGGGGGAATTCACCCCTCCACTTT. Amino acid sequence: CASSPWDGGNSPLHF.

This clone was seen once. As DNA, the CDR3 is TGTGCCAGCAGCTTCGCGGGGTCCTCGAGGGAGACCCAGTACTTC. Amino acids: CASSFAGSSRETQYF. The chain links TRBV7-9 to TRBJ2-5; tentative D call: TRBD2 (6 bases). The CDR3 covers 15 residues. Trimming stripped 3 bases from V and 5 bases from J, with 16 bases between. Germline CDR1 reads SEHNR; CDR2 reads FQNEAQ (reference sequence).

CDR3 DNA sequence: TGCGCCAGCAGCTCAACAGGGATTAGCACAGATACGCAGTATTTT. Translation: CASSSTGISTDTQYF. V is TRBV5-1 and J is TRBJ2-3, with a tentative D call TRBD1 (6 bases). This CDR3 spans 15 amino acids. V was cut by 3 bases and J by 0 bases, with 11 bases left in between. Germline values: CDR1 SGHRS, CDR2 YFSETQ.

The chain couples TRBV12-5 to TRBJ1-2; 9 nucleotides match TRBD1. Germline trimming cut 1 base from V and 4 bases from J; bases unmatched to any gene: 4. The CDR3 has 15 residues. Germline V gives CDR1 LGHNT, CDR2 FRNRAP. Here the CDR3 DNA reads TGTGCTAGTGGTTTGGCGGGGACAGGGACCTATGGCTACACCTTC. Encoded protein: CASGLAGTGTYGYTF.

This sequence joins TRBV5-6 and TRBJ1-2; D gene ambiguous. This CDR3 region has 12 residues. From germline, CDR1 is SGHDT and CDR2 YYEEEE. Trimming stripped 7 bases from V and 7 bases from J, with 14 bases between. CDR3 loop: CASALRSRGYTF. The CDR3 region has the DNA TGTGCCAGCGCCCTGCGGAGTCGTGGCTACACCTTC.

The chain employs TRBV9 and TRBJ2-1; TRBD1 matches at 9 bases. The V segment lost 4 bases and the J segment 7 bases; nucleotides outside the gene matches: 6. Germline V lookup: CDR1 SGDLS, CDR2 YYNGEE. The CDR3 runs to 14 residues. The chain's CDR3 is CASSPGQGRNEQFF. The CDR3, as DNA: TGTGCCAGCAGCCCGGGACAGGGTCGAAATGAGCAGTTCTTC.

The genes are TRBV4-2 and TRBJ1-5; a possible D gene is TRBD1 (5 bases). This CDR3 spans 16 amino acids. The V gene's germline CDR1 is LGHNA and CDR2 YNFKEQ. Trimming pared 0 bases from V and 6 bases from J, leaving 15 bases between. The chain's CDR3 is CASSQEGRQGGQPQHF. CDR3 nucleotides: TGTGCCAGCAGCCAAGAGGGGCGGCAGGGCGGTCAGCCCCAGCATTTT.

The chain has TRBV12-5 and TRBJ1-5, with 10 bases identical to TRBD1. Germline assignment: CDR1 LGHNT and CDR2 FRNRAP. The junction had 6 bases not matched to a gene; V was cut back by 3 bases and J by 4 bases. This CDR3 contains 16 residues. CDR3 coding DNA: TGTGCTAGTGGTTTAACCGGGACAGGGGCTAATCAGCCCCAGCATTTT. Translating it yields CASGLTGTGANQPQHF.

A note on this clone: Other DNA sequences in this sample translate to the same CDR3. The rearrangement joins TRBV9 to TRBJ1-4, with D perhaps matching TRBD1 (5 bases). This CDR3 region has 15 residues. The germline V gene has CDR1 SGDLS and CDR2 YYNGEE. Trimming left V 0 bases short and J 7 bases short, with 13 bases between. The CDR3 coding sequence is TGTGCCAGCAGCGTAGGAGCGGGGGAAGGTGAAAAACTGTTTTTT. Its protein is CASSVGAGEGEKLFF.

As concerns this clone: Germline is not matched at one junction end, which may reflect a read error. The chain combines TRBV7-7 with TRBJ1-4; the D gene is possibly TRBD1 (5 bases). CDR1 is SSHAT and CDR2 is FNYEAQ in the germline V gene (reference sequence). The CDR3 contains 16 residues. The DNA for the CDR3 is TGTGCTAGCAGCCCAGGGAAGGGGCAGGGTGGTGAAAAACTGTTTTTT. This encodes CASSPGKGQGGEKLFF.